This entry lists 21 T cell receptor beta chains sequenced from one sample in a study of regulatory and conventional T cells in RAG deficiency. Profiling relied on immunoSEQ multiplex PCR, and the TCRdb table lists in-frame clones only, not all of them. The data show some 22,000 clones, approximately 93% seen once. Genomic DNA came from blood conventional CD4+ T cells gated CD25-low CD127-high. These data also formed part of another study, on regulatory T cells. From that second work: The primer mix had 52 TRBV and 13 TRBJ primers.

Material: CD4+ T cells sorted from blood. The receptors stem from a human donor in good health.

CDR3 region: CASSLKVVRGRRNPEKLFF. CDR3 bases: TGTGCCAGCAGCTTAAAGGTCGTGAGGGGGAGGAGGAACCCTGAAAAACTGTTTTTT. The chain recombines TRBV7-9 with TRBJ1-4; perhaps TRBD1 as D (6 bases). The CDR3 loop spans 19 amino acids. Trimming removed 2 bases from V and 7 bases from J, with 26 bases in between. CDR1 and CDR2 from the germline V gene are SEHNR and FQNEAQ (reference sequence).

The chain uses TRBV5-1 and TRBJ2-4, with unresolved D. The CDR3 has 17 residues. V was clipped by 0 bases and J by 0 bases, with 13 bases between them. Looked up from germline, CDR1 is SGHRS and CDR2 is YFSETQ. The CDR3 protein is CASSLGTLTLAKNIQYF. CDR3 coding DNA: TGCGCCAGCAGCTTGGGTACGTTAACACTAGCCAAAAACATTCAGTACTTC.

This sequence joins TRBV5-4 and TRBJ2-3; the D gene is possibly TRBD1 (5 bases). There are 15 residues in the CDR3. Trimming took 3 bases from V and 0 from J, leaving 11 bases between them. CDR1 is SGHNT, CDR2 YYREEE, per germline (reference sequence). The CDR3 protein is CASSSQVLSTDTQYF. In nucleotides, the CDR3 is TGTGCCAGCAGCTCACAGGTTCTTAGCACAGATACGCAGTATTTT.

This chain connects TRBV11-2 to TRBJ2-7; a possible D gene is TRBD2 (6 bases). This CDR3 comprises 13 residues. V lost 1 base and J lost 7, with 11 bases in between. Germline lookup yields CDR1 SGHAT and CDR2 FQNNGV. The CDR3 loop reads CASSLGGVEEQYF. CDR3 in DNA: TGTGCCAGCAGCTTAGGGGGGGTGGAAGAGCAGTACTTC.

J is TRBJ2-5 and V is TRBV7-9; the D is unclear. The CDR3 runs 15 residues. Germline V lookup: CDR1 SEHNR, CDR2 FQNEAQ (reference sequence). Trimming stripped 6 bases from V and 5 bases from J, with 19 bases between. The CDR3 reads CASRSGPQDGETQYF. CDR3 sequence (DNA): TGTGCCAGCAGGAGTGGACCTCAAGATGGGGAGACCCAGTACTTC. The full variable domain, with the rest looked up from reference TRBV7-9 and TRBJ2-5, is DTGVSQNPRHKITKRGQNVTFRCDPISEHNRLYWYRQTLGQGPEFLTYFQNEAQLEKSRLLSDRFSAERPKGSFSTLEIQRTEQGDSAMYLCASRSGPQDGETQYFGPGTRLLVL.

This sequence joins TRBV6-6 and TRBJ2-7; possible D gene TRBD1, 6 bases. Germline assignment: CDR1 MNHNY and CDR2 SVGAGI (reference sequence). Trimming cost V 5 bases and J 1 base, with 9 bases left between them. The CDR3 length is 13 residues. The CDR3 is CASSAQGSYEQYF. CDR3 DNA: TGTGCCAGCAGTGCGCAGGGGTCCTACGAGCAGTACTTC.

The V and J genes are TRBV7-3 and TRBJ1-3; tentative D call: TRBD1 (5 bases). CDR3 length: 16 amino acids. V was shortened by 5 bases and J by 0 bases, with 14 bases between the two germline ends. Per germline, CDR1 SGHTA and CDR2 FQGTGA. The CDR3 DNA follows: TGTGCCAGCAGCCCCACCCAGGGCCCCTCTGGAAACACCATATATTTT. Protein sequence: CASSPTQGPSGNTIYF.

V and J are TRBV6-5 and TRBJ2-7; D is unresolved. Germline CDR1 and CDR2: MNHEY and SVGAGI. The CDR3 consists of 14 residues. V was shortened by 0 bases and J by 2 bases, with 8 bases between the two germline ends. The CDR3: CASSYSDITYEQYF. CDR3 DNA: TGTGCCAGCAGTTACTCAGACATTACCTACGAGCAGTACTTC.

In its sample, this clone was seen once. The chain links TRBV6-1 to TRBJ1-6, with TRBD1 matching 7 bases. Germline V CDR1 and CDR2: MNHNS, SASEGT. The CDR3 loop spans 17 amino acids. V gave up 3 bases and J gave up 5 bases; unmatched junction bases: 10. The CDR3 region has the DNA TGTGCCAGCAGTGATTGGAGGGGGCAACAAAATAATTCACCCCTCCACTTT. Translating gives CASSDWRGQQNNSPLHF.

The V gene is TRBV19, the J gene TRBJ1-2, with no clear D. This CDR3 contains 12 residues. V was pared by 3 bases and J by 8 bases, with 10 bases between. CDR1 and CDR2 (germline): LNHDA, SQIVND (reference sequence). CDR3 coding DNA: TGTGCCAGTAGTATTGCCCAACGGGGCTACACCTTC. Translating gives CASSIAQRGYTF.

The chain has TRBV5-1 and TRBJ2-1; 9 bases map to TRBD2. Per the germline V gene, CDR1 is SGHRS and CDR2 is YFSETQ. The CDR3 has 16 residues. Losses at the gene ends were 0 bases for V and 8 bases for J; bases not matched to a gene: 9. The CDR3 protein is CASSLAVLAGFDEQFF. DNA for the CDR3: TGCGCCAGCAGCTTGGCGGTCCTAGCGGGATTCGATGAGCAGTTCTTC.

The chain links TRBV11-2 to TRBJ1-5; 7 nucleotides match TRBD1. With 5 bases clipped from V and 3 bases from J, the junction kept 1 base outside the gene matches. The germline gives CDR1 SGHAT, CDR2 FQNNGV. This CDR3 spans 13 amino acids. CDR3 residues: CASSTGANQPQHF. CDR3 coding DNA: TGTGCCAGCAGCACAGGGGCCAATCAGCCCCAGCATTTT.

This clone showed up just once. The chain recombines TRBV5-1 with TRBJ2-2; no clear D gene. Germline V CDR1 and CDR2: SGHRS, YFSETQ. CDR3 length equals 13 residues. The V and J ends lost 4 bases and 1 base respectively, with 5 bases between them. Here the CDR3 reads CASSAENTGELFF. The CDR3 DNA sequence: TGCGCCAGCAGCGCAGAGAACACCGGGGAGCTGTTTTTT.

The rearrangement links TRBV18 to TRBJ1-2; 9 bases are shared with TRBD1. The CDR3 has 14 residues. Trimming removed 2 bases from V and 2 bases from J; junction bases left unmatched: 0. Germline loops: CDR1 KGHSH, CDR2 LQKENI. DNA of the CDR3: TGTGCCAGCTCACCAGACAGGGGGAACTATGGCTACACCTTC. Translating it yields CASSPDRGNYGYTF. The variable domain in full, with the rest retrieved from reference TRBV18 and TRBJ1-2, is NAGVMQNPRHLVRRRGQEARLRCSPMKGHSHVYWYRQLPEEGLKFMVYLQKENIIDESGMPKERFSAEFPKEGPSILRIQQVVRGDSAAYFCASSPDRGNYGYTFGSGTRLTVV.

This rearrangement joins TRBV6-5 to TRBJ1-1; D remains unclear. Germline V CDR1 and CDR2: MNHEY, SVGAGI. The CDR3 loop spans 15 amino acids. Deletions cut 0 bases from V and 0 bases from J, with 8 bases between. CDR3 in DNA: TGTGCCAGCAGTTACTCGATGGACCTGAACACTGAAGCTTTCTTT. This sequence encodes CASSYSMDLNTEAFF.

Written as DNA, the CDR3 is TGTGCCAGCTCACCCGCTCAGGGAGGCAATCAGCCCCAGCATTTT. Translating gives CASSPAQGGNQPQHF. The chain is built from TRBV18 and TRBJ1-5; a weak D match, TRBD1 (5 bases). Germline V gene sequence: CDR1 KGHSH, CDR2 LQKENI. V was clipped by 3 bases and J by 2 bases, with 11 bases between them. This CDR3 contains 15 residues.

This chain links TRBV19 with TRBJ1-2, with D maybe TRBD1 (5 bases). The V gene's germline CDR1 is LNHDA and CDR2 SQIVND (reference sequence). V shed 3 bases and J shed 7 bases, with 12 bases lying between them. The length of the CDR3 is 13 residues. As DNA, the CDR3 is TGTGCCAGTAGTATGGGGCCAGGAGCTGGCTACACCTTC. Translation: CASSMGPGAGYTF. Filled out from reference TRBV19 and TRBJ1-2, the complete variable domain reads DGGITQSPKYLFRKEGQNVTLSCEQNLNHDAMYWYRQDPGQGLRLIYYSQIVNDFQKGDIAEGYSVSREKKESFPLTVTSAQKNPTAFYLCASSMGPGAGYTFGSGTRLTVV.

V gene TRBV9 combines with J gene TRBJ2-6, with D perhaps being TRBD1 or TRBD2 (6 bases each). The V gene lost 2 bases and the J gene lost 0 bases, with 9 bases spanning the gap. From germline, CDR1 is SGDLS and CDR2 YYNGEE. There are 16 residues in the CDR3. The CDR3 nucleotides read TGTGCCAGCAGCGTCGGGGGCGGCTCTGGGGCCAACGTCCTGACTTTC. Protein sequence: CASSVGGGSGANVLTF.

V is TRBV5-1 and J is TRBJ2-3, with D maybe TRBD2 (5 bases). CDR1 is SGHRS, CDR2 YFSETQ, per germline. V was trimmed by 6 bases and J by 0 bases, leaving 17 bases between them. CDR3 size: 16 residues. Written as DNA, the CDR3 is TGCGCCAGCAACAAGGTCGGCGGGTCTAGCACAGATACGCAGTATTTT. Translating gives CASNKVGGSSTDTQYF.

The chain carries TRBV1 and TRBJ2-3. TRBV1 constitutes a pseudogene. The CDR3 totals 18 residues. The CDR3 sequence is CTSSQGETGERSTDTQYF. CDR3 bases: TGCACCAGCAGCCAGGGGGAAACCGGGGAGCGGAGCACAGATACGCAGTATTTT.

The chain uses TRBV5-4 and TRBJ1-1; no reliable D call. V lost 4 bases and J lost 5, with 12 bases in between. CDR1 SGHNT and CDR2 YYREEE come from the germline V gene (reference sequence). The CDR3 covers 13 residues. CDR3 DNA sequence: TGTGCCAGCAGCCCGGAGAAGTTTACTGAAGCTTTCTTT. Its translation is CASSPEKFTEAFF.